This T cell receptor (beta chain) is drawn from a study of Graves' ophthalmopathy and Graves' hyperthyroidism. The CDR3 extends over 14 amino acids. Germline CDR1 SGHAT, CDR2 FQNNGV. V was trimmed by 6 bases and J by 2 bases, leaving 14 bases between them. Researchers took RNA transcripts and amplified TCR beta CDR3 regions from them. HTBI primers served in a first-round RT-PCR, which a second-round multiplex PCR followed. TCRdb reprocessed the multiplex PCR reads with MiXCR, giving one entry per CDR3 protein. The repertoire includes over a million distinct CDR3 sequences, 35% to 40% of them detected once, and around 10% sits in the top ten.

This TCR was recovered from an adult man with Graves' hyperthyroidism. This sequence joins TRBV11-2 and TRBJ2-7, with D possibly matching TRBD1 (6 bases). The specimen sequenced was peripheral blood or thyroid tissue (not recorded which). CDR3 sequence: CASSSQGWPYEQYF. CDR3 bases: TGTGCCAGCAGTTCTCAGGGGTGGCCCTACGAGCAGTACTTC.